This TCR beta chain came from a study of T cell responses to AZD1222 COVID-19 vaccine. Study results and limitations: Baseline serostatus was positive in only six AZD1222 recipients. Mostly white British, mostly female donors; authors suggested clonal diversity may be underestimated. Repertoires were obtained only post-peak T cell response.

On this clone: Its matching antigen is unknown.

Here immunoSEQ multiplex PCR was the method, and the copy in TCRdb shows in-frame clones only, minus some. The data show 150,000 to 200,000 clones, roughly 90% seen once. Germline V gives CDR1 KGHDR, CDR2 SFDVKD. This CDR3 spans 16 amino acids. V shed 4 bases and J shed 3 bases, with 14 bases lying between them. The sample was peripheral blood, taken 28 days after the second AZD1222 dose. This chain uses TRBV24-1 with TRBJ2-2; no clear D gene. This receptor was taken from an adult who received the AZD1222 COVID-19 vaccine. The CDR3 sequence is CATSDPSIDYTGELFF. CDR3 bases: TGTGCCACCAGTGACCCCTCCATCGATTACACCGGGGAGCTGTTTTTT.